The 10 T cell receptor beta chains presented below share a single source sample, sequenced in a study of early T cells in non-severe SARS-CoV-2 infection. MiXCR, applied by TCRdb to the 5' RACE reads, yields one record per CDR3 protein. The sample includes 100,000 to 120,000 distinct CDR3 sequences, roughly an eighth of them seen just once. The specimen was whole blood, collected at baseline. These receptors originate from an adult who was a healthcare worker with PCR-confirmed SARS-CoV-2 infection or an uninfected control (not recorded which).

This chain links TRBV20-1 with TRBJ2-1, with 7 bases fitting TRBD2. This CDR3 comprises 17 residues. Germline loops: CDR1 DFQATT, CDR2 SNEGSKA (reference sequence). Germline trimming cut 0 bases from V and 8 bases from J; bases unmatched to any gene: 16. CDR3 sequence reads: CSAREPFGGSNGYEQFF. DNA for the CDR3: TGCAGTGCTAGAGAACCCTTCGGCGGGAGTAATGGGTATGAGCAGTTCTTC.

This sequence joins TRBV29-1 and TRBJ2-5; a possible D gene is TRBD2 (6 bases). Per germline, CDR1 SQVTM and CDR2 ANQGSEA. The V end was cut by 4 bases, the J end by 4 bases, with 22 bases between. CDR3 length equals 16 residues. Written as DNA, the CDR3 is TGCAGCGTTGTCCAGATGGGCGGGATGATCGGAGAGACCCAGTACTTC. It specifies CSVVQMGGMIGETQYF. Variable domain in full (rest from reference TRBV29-1 and TRBJ2-5): SAVISQKPSRDICQRGTSLTIQCQVDSQVTMMFWYRQQPGQSLTLIATANQGSEATYESGFVIDKFPISRPNLTFSTLTVSNMSPEDSSIYLCSVVQMGGMIGETQYFGPGTRLLVL.

There are many counts of this clonotype. The chain is built from TRBV20-1 and TRBJ1-5; D might be TRBD1 (5 bases). The CDR3 sequence is 17 residues long. Trimming took 6 bases from V and 0 from J, leaving 21 bases between them. Germline CDR1 and CDR2: DFQATT and SNEGSKA (reference sequence). In DNA form, the CDR3 reads TGCAGTGCCACTCATGCCCGGGGGGACGATAGCAATCAGCCCCAGCATTTT. Amino acids: CSATHARGDDSNQPQHF.

The table lists this clonotype with a few counts. The gene calls are TRBV9 and TRBJ2-3; no definite D call. The germline V gene has CDR1 SGDLS and CDR2 YYNGEE. The CDR3 runs 14 residues. Trimming removed 0 bases from V and 2 bases from J, with 7 bases in between. The CDR3: CASSVARPTDTQYF. The CDR3 DNA sequence: TGTGCCAGCAGCGTAGCTCGACCCACAGATACGCAGTATTTT.

This chain uses TRBV19 with TRBJ2-5; D is ambiguous. This CDR3 has 13 residues. V was shortened by 7 bases and J by 4 bases, with 13 bases between the two germline ends. Germline values: CDR1 LNHDA, CDR2 SQIVND (reference sequence). The CDR3 DNA sequence: TGTGCCAGTACGAACTCGGCTGGAGAGACCCAGTACTTC. This translates into CASTNSAGETQYF.

The chain couples TRBV5-1 to TRBJ2-7; D might be TRBD1 (5 bases). Trimming took off 4 bases at V and 3 bases at J, with 11 bases between the two ends. Germline V gene sequence: CDR1 SGHRS, CDR2 YFSETQ. The CDR3 is 13 amino acids. The CDR3 region has the DNA TGCGCCAGCAGCCCCCAGGGCTACTACGAGCAGTACTTC. Translation gives CASSPQGYYEQYF.

This clonotype showed up many times. The rearrangement joins TRBV12-3 or TRBV12-4 to TRBJ2-3; D not certain. The V end lost 6 bases, the J end lost 6 bases, and 7 bases lay between the germline ends. There are 11 residues in the CDR3. CDR3 region: CASSLVDTQYF. In DNA form, the CDR3 reads TGTGCCAGCAGCTTGGTTGATACGCAGTATTTT.

This clonotype occurred many times. The chain links TRBV7-2 to TRBJ2-3; no clear D gene. The CDR3 runs to 14 residues. Per the germline V gene, CDR1 is SGHTA and CDR2 is FQGNSA. The V and J ends lost 2 bases and 3 bases respectively, with 9 bases between them. The DNA for the CDR3 is TGTGCCAGCAGCTTATCCCTCCCAACAGATACGCAGTATTTT. Translated, it gives CASSLSLPTDTQYF.

This chain connects TRBV3-1 to TRBJ1-2, with D possibly being TRBD1 (6 bases). Trimming stripped 0 bases from V and 7 bases from J, with 12 bases between. This CDR3 region has 14 residues. Germline CDR1 LGHDT, CDR2 YNNKEL (reference sequence). CDR3 protein: CASSQDRGHPGYTF. CDR3 bases: TGTGCCAGCAGCCAAGATCGGGGACACCCTGGCTACACCTTC.

This sequence joins TRBV12-3 or TRBV12-4 and TRBJ1-2; 9 bases are shared with TRBD1. There are 14 residues in the CDR3. V was pared by 3 bases and J by 2 bases, with 1 base of the junction left unmatched. CDR3 region: CASSFTGGNYGYTF. The CDR3 bases are TGTGCCAGCAGTTTTACAGGGGGCAACTATGGCTACACCTTC.